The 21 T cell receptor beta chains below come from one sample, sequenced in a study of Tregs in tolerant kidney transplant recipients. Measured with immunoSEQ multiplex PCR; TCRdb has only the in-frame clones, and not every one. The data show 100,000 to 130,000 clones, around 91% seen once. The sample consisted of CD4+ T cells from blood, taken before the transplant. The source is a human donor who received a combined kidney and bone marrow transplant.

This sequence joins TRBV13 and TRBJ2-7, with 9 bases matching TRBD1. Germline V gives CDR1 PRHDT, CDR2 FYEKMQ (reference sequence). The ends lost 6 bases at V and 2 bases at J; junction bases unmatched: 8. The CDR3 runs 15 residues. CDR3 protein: CASRYRDRDPYEQYF. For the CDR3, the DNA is TGTGCCAGCAGATACCGGGACAGGGACCCCTACGAGCAGTACTTC.

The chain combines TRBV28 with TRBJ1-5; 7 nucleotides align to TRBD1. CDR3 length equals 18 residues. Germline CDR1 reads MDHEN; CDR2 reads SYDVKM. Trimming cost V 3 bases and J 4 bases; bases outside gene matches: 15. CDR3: CASSFGRLHPGGNQPQHF. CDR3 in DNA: TGTGCCAGCAGTTTTGGCAGGCTTCACCCAGGGGGTAATCAGCCCCAGCATTTT. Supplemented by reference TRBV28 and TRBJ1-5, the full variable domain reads DVKVTQSSRYLVKRTGEKVFLECVQDMDHENMFWYRQDPGLGLRLIYFSYDVKMKEKGDIPEGYSVSREKKERFSLILESASTNQTSMYLCASSFGRLHPGGNQPQHFGDGTRLSIL.

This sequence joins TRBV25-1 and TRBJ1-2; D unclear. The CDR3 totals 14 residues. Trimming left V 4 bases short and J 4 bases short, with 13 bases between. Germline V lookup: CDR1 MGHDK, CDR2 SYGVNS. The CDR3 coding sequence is TGTGCCAGCAGTGTGGAGGGCGGGAGCTATGGCTACACCTTC. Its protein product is CASSVEGGSYGYTF.

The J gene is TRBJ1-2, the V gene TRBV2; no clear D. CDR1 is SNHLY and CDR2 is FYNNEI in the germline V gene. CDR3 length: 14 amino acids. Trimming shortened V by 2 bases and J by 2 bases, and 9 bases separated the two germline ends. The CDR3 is CASSESNFNYGYTF. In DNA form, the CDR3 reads TGTGCCAGCAGTGAATCCAACTTCAACTATGGCTACACCTTC.

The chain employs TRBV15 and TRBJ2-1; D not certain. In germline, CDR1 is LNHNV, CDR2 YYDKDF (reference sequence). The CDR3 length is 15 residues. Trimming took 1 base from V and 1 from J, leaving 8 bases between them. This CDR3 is CATSRVADSYNEQFF. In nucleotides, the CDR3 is TGTGCCACCAGCAGAGTGGCAGATTCCTACAATGAGCAGTTCTTC.

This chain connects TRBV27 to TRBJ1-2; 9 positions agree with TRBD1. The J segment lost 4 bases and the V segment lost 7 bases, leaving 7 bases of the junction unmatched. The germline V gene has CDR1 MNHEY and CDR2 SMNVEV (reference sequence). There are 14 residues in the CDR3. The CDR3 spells CASTGQGGGYGYTF. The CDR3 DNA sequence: TGTGCCAGCACGGGACAGGGTGGAGGCTATGGCTACACCTTC.

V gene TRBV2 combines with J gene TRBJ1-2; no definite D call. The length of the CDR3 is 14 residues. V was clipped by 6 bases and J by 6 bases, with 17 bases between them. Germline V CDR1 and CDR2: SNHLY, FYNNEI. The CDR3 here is CASRSRAGSHGYTF. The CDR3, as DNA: TGTGCCAGCAGGTCCCGGGCGGGTTCGCATGGCTACACCTTC.

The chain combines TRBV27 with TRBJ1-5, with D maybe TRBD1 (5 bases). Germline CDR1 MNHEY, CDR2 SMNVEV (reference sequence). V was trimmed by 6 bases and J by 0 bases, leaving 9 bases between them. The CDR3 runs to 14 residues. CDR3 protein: CASSDTGSNQPQHF. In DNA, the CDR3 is TGTGCCAGCAGCGATACAGGTAGCAATCAGCCCCAGCATTTT.

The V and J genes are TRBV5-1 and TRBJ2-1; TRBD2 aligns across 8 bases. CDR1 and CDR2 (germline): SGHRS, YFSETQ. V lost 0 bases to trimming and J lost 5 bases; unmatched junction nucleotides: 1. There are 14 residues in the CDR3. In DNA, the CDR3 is TGCGCCAGCAGCTTGGGGCGGGGGGACAATGAGCAGTTCTTC. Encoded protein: CASSLGRGDNEQFF.

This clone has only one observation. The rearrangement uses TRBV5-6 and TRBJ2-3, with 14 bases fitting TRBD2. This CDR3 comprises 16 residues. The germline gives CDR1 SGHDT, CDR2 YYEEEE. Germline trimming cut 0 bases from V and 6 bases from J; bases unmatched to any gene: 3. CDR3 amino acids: CASSLVRTSGGDTQYF. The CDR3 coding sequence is TGTGCCAGCAGCTTGGTTCGGACTAGCGGGGGGGATACGCAGTATTTT.

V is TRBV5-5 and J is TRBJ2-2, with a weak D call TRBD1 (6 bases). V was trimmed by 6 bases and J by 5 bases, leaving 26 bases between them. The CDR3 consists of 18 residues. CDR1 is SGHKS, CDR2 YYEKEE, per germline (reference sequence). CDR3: CASKGTRSQGLGTGELFF. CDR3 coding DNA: TGTGCCAGCAAAGGAACTAGATCCCAGGGGCTGGGAACCGGGGAGCTGTTTTTT.

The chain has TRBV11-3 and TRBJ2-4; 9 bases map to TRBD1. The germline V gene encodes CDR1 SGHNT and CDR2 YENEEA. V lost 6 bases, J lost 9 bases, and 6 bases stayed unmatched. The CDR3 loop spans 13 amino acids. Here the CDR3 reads CASSPGTGFIQYF. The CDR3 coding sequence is TGTGCCAGCAGTCCCGGGACAGGGTTCATTCAGTACTTC.

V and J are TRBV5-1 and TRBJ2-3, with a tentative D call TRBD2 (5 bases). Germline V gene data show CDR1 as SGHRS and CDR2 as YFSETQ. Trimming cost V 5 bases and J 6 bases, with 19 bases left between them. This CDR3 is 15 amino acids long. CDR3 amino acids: CASRSHSLPGDTQYF. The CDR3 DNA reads TGCGCCAGCAGGTCCCACAGTTTGCCGGGGGATACGCAGTATTTT. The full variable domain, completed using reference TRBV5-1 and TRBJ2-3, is KAGVTQTPRYLIKTRGQQVTLSCSPISGHRSVSWYQQTPGQGLQFLFEYFSETQRNKGNFPGRFSGRQFSNSRSEMNVSTLELGDSALYLCASRSHSLPGDTQYFGPGTRLTVL.

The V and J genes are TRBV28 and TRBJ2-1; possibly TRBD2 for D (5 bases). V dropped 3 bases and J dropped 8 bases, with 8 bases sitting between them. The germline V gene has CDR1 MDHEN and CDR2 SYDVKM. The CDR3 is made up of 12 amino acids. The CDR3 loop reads CASSFGMHEQFF. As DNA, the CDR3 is TGTGCCAGCAGTTTCGGGATGCATGAGCAGTTCTTC.

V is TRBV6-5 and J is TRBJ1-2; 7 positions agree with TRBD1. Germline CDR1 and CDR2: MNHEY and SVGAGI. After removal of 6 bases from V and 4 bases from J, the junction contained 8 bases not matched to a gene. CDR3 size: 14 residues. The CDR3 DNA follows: TGTGCCAGCAGCCCCGAGGGGGCCAGCTATGGCTACACCTTC. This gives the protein CASSPEGASYGYTF.

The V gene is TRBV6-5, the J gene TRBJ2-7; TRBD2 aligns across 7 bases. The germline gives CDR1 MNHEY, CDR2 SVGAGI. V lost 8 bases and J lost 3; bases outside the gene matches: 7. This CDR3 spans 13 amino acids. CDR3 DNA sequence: TGTGCCAGCGGGGAGGGGCGAAACTACGAGCAGTACTTC. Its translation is CASGEGRNYEQYF.

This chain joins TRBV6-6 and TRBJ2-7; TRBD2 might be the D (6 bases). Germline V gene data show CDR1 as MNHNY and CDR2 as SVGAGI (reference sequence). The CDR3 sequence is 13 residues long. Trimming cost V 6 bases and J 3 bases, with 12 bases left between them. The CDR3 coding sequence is TGTGCCAGCAGCCAGGGCGGGAACTACGAGCAGTACTTC. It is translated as CASSQGGNYEQYF.

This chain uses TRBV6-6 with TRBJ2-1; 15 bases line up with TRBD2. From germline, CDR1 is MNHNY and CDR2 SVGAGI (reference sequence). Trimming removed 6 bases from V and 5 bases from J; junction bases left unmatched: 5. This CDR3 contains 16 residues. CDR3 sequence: CASSLGLAGGHNEQFF. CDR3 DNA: TGTGCCAGCAGCTTGGGACTAGCGGGGGGCCACAATGAGCAGTTCTTC.

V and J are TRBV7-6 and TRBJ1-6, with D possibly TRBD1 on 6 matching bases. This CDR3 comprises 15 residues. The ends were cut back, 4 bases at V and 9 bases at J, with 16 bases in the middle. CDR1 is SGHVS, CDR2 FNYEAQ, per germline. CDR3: CASSSTDGGRSPLHF. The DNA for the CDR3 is TGTGCCAGCAGCTCGACGGACGGGGGGCGTTCACCCCTCCACTTT. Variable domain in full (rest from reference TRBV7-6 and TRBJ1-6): GAGVSQSPRYKVTKRGQDVALRCDPISGHVSLYWYRQALGQGPEFLTYFNYEAQQDKSGLPNDRFSAERPEGSISTLTIQRTEQRDSAMYRCASSSTDGGRSPLHFGNGTRLTVT.

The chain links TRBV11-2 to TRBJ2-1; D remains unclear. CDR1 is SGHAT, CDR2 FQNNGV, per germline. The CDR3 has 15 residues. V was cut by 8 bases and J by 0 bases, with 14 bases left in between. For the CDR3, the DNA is TGTGCCAGCCGTGCCTCCGTTAGCTCCTACAATGAGCAGTTCTTC. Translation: CASRASVSSYNEQFF.

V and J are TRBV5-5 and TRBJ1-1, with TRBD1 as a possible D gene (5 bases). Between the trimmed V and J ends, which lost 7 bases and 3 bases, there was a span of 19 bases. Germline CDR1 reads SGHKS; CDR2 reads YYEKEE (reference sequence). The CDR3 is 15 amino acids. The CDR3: CASDSKRGVYTEAFF. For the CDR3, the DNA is TGTGCCAGCGATTCGAAACGGGGGGTTTACACTGAAGCTTTCTTT.